This T cell receptor (beta chain) was sequenced during a study of blood T cell repertoires in COVID-19. The overall study: Specimens from acute and convalescent COVID-19 originated in the United States, Italy and Spain.

The sample holds one count of this clone. Produced via immunoSEQ multiplex PCR; TCRdb's table is partial and in-frame only. The sample holds roughly 170,000 clones; about 90% are singletons and the top ten take more than 20%. Looked up from germline, CDR1 is SEHNR and CDR2 is FQNEAQ (reference sequence). V shed 3 bases and J shed 5 bases, with 13 bases lying between them. This CDR3 is 15 amino acids long. Sequenced: peripheral blood. This clonotype originated in a man between 70 and 80 years old with active or convalescent COVID-19. This rearrangement joins TRBV7-9 to TRBJ1-4; D possibly corresponds to TRBD1 (6 bases). The CDR3 sequence is CASSFRGASNEKLFF. The CDR3 coding sequence is TGTGCCAGCAGCTTCCGGGGGGCGTCGAATGAAAAACTGTTTTTT.